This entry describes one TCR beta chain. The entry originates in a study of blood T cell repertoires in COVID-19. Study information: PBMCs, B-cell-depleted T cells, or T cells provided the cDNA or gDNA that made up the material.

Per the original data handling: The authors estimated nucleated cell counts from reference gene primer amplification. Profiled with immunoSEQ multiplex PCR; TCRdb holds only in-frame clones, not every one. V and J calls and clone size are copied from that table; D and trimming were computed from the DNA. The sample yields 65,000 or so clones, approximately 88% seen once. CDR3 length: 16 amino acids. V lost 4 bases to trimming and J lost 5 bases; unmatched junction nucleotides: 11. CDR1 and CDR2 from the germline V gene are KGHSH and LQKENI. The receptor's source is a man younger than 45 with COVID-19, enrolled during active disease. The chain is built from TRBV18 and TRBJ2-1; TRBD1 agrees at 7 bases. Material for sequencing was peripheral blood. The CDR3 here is CASSHFRTGEDNEQFF. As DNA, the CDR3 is TGTGCCAGCTCACACTTTCGGACAGGTGAAGACAATGAGCAGTTCTTC.